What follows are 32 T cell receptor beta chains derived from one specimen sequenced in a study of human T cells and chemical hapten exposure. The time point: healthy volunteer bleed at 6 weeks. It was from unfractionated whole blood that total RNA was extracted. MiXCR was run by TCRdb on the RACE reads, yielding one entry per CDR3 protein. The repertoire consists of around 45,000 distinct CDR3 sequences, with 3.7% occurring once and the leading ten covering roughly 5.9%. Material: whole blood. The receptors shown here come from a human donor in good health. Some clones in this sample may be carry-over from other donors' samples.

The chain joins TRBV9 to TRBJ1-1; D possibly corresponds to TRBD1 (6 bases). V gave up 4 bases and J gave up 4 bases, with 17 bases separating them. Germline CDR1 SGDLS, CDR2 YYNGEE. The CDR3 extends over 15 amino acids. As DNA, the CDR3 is TGTGCCAGCAGCCCGCACAGGGCTGGGAGCACTGAAGCTTTCTTT. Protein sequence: CASSPHRAGSTEAFF.

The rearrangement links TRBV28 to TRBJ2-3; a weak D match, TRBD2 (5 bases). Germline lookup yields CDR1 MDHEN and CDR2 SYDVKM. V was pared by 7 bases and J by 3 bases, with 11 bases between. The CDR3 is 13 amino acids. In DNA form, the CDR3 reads TGTGCCAGCACCGAGGGTCCTACAGATACGCAGTATTTT. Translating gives CASTEGPTDTQYF.

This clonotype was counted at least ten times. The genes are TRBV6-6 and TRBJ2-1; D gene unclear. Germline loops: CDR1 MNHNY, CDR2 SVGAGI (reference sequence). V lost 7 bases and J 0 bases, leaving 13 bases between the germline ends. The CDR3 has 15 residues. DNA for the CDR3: TGTGCCAGCACCTACGACTGGAGCTCCTACAATGAGCAGTTCTTC. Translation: CASTYDWSSYNEQFF.

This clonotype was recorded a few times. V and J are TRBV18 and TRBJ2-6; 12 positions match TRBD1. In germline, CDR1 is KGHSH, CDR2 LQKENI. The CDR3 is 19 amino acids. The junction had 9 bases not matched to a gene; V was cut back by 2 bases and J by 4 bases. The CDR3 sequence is CASSPIPGQGARGANVLTF. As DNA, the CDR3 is TGTGCCAGCTCACCAATCCCGGGACAGGGGGCGAGGGGGGCCAACGTCCTGACTTTC.

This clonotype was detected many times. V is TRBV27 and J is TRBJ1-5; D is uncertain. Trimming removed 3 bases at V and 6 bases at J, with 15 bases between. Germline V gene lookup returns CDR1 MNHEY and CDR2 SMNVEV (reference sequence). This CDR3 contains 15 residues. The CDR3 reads CASSLVGNIGQPQHF. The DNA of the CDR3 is TGTGCCAGCAGTTTGGTCGGAAATATTGGTCAGCCCCAGCATTTT.

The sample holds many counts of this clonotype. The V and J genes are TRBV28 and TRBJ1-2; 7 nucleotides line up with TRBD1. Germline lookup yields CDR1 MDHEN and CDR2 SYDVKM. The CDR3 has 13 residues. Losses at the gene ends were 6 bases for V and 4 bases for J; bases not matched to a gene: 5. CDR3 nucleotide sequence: TGTGCCAGCAGAACAGGGACAGCCTATGGCTACACCTTC. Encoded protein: CASRTGTAYGYTF.

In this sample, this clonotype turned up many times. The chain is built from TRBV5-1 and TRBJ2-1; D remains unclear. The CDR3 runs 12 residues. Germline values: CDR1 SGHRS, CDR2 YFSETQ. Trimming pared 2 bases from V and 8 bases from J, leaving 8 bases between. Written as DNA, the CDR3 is TGCGCCAGCAGCTTCATGTCGGATGAGCAGTTCTTC. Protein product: CASSFMSDEQFF. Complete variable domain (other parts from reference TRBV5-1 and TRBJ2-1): KAGVTQTPRYLIKTRGQQVTLSCSPISGHRSVSWYQQTPGQGLQFLFEYFSETQRNKGNFPGRFSGRQFSNSRSEMNVSTLELGDSALYLCASSFMSDEQFFGPGTRLTVL.

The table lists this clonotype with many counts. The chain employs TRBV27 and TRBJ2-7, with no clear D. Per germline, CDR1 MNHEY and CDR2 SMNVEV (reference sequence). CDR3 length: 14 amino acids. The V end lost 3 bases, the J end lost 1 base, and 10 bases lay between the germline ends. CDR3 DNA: TGTGCCAGCAGTTTCTCCGGTACTTCCTACGAGCAGTACTTC. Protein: CASSFSGTSYEQYF.

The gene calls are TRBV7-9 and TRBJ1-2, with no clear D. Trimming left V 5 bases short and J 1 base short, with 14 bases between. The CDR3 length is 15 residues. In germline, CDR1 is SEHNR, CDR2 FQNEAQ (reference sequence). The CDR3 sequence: CASSPISTVNYGYTF. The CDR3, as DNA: TGTGCCAGCAGCCCAATTTCGACCGTTAACTATGGCTACACCTTC.

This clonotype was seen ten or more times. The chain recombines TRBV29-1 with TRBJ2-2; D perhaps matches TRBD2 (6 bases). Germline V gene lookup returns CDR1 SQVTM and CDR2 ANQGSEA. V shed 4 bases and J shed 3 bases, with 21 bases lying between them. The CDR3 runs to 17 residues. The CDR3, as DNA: TGCAGCGTTGGGCATAACCGGGACTTAGGGGACACCGGGGAGCTGTTTTTT. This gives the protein CSVGHNRDLGDTGELFF.

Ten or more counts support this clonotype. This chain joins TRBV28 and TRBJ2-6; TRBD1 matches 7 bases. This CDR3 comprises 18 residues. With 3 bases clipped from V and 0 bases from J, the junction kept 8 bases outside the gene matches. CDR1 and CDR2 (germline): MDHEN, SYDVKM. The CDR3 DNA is TGTGCCAGCAGTTTTAACCGGGACAGAAGCTCTGGGGCCAACGTCCTGACTTTC. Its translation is CASSFNRDRSSGANVLTF.

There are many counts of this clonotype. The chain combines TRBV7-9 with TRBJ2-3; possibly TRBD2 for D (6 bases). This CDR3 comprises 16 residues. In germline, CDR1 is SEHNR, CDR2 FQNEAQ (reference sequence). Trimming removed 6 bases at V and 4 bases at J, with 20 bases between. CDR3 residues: CASRTGGGRRADTQYF. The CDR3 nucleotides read TGTGCCAGCAGAACGGGCGGAGGGAGGAGGGCAGATACGCAGTATTTT.

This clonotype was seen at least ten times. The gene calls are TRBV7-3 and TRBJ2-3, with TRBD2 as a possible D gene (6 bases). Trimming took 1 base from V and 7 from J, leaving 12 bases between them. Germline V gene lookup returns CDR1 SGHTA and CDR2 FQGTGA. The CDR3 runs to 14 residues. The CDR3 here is CASSLRDSLNTQYF. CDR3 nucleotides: TGTGCCAGCAGCTTAAGGGACTCCCTTAATACGCAGTATTTT.

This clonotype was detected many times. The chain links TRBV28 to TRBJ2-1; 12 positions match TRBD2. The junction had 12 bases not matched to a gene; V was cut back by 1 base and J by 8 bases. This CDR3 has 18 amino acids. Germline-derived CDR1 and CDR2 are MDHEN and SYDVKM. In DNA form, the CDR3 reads TGTGCCAGCAGTTTATCCCTAGCGGGAGGGGGAACCGTCGATGAGCAGTTCTTC. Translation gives CASSLSLAGGGTVDEQFF.

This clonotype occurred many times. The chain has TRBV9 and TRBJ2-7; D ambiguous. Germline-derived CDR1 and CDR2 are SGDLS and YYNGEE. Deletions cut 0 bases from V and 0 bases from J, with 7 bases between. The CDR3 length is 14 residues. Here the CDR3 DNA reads TGTGCCAGCAGCGTAGCCACGAGCTCCTACGAGCAGTACTTC. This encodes CASSVATSSYEQYF. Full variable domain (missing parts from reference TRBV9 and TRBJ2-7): DSGVTQTPKHLITATGQRVTLRCSPRSGDLSVYWYQQSLDQGLQFLIQYYNGEERAKGNILERFSAQQFPDLHSELNLSSLELGDSALYFCASSVATSSYEQYFGPGTRLTVT.

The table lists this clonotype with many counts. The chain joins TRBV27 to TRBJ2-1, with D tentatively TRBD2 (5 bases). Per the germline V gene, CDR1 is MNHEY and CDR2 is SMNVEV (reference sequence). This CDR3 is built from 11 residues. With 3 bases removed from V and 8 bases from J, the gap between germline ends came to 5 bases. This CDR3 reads CASSFGDEQFF. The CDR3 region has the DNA TGTGCCAGCAGTTTCGGGGATGAGCAGTTCTTC.

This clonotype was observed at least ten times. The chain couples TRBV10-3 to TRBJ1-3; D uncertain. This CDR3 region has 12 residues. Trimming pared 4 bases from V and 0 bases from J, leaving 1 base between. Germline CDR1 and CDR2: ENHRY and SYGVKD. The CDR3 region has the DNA TGTGCCATCAGTGGCTCTGGAAACACCATATATTTT. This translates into CAISGSGNTIYF.

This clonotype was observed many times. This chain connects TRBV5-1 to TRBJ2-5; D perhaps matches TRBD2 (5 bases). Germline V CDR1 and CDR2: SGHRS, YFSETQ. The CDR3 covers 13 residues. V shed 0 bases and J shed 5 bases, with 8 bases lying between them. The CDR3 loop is CASSLEGVETQYF. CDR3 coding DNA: TGCGCCAGCAGCTTGGAGGGAGTCGAGACCCAGTACTTC.

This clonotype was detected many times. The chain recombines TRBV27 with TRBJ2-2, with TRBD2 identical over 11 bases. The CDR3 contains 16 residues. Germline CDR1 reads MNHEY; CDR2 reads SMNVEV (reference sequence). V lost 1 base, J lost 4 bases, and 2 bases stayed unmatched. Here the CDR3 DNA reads TGTGCCAGCAGTTTATTAACTAGCGGGAGCACCGGGGAGCTGTTTTTT. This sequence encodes CASSLLTSGSTGELFF.

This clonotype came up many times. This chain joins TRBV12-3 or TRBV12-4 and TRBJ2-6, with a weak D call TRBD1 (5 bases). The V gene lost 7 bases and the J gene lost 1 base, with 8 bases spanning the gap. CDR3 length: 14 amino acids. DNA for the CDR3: TGTGCCAGCACCTCAGGGTCTGGGGCCAACGTCCTGACTTTC. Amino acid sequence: CASTSGSGANVLTF.

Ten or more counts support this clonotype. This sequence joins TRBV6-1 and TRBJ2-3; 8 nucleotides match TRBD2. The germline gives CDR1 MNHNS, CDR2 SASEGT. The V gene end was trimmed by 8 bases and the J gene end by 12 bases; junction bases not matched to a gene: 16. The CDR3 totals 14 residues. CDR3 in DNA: TGTGCCAGCCCCGGGGGGGGTATGCCGGCCCCCCAGTATTTT. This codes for CASPGGGMPAPQYF.

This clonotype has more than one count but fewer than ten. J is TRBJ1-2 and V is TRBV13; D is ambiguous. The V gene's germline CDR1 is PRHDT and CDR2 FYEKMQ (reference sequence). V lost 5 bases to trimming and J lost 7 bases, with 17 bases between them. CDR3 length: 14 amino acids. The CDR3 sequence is CASSPTSTPGGYTF. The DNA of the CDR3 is TGTGCCAGCAGCCCTACGTCAACCCCGGGTGGCTACACCTTC.

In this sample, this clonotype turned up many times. In DNA, the CDR3 is TGTGCCAGCAGTTTATCGGGACCGGGCCCCTACGAGCAGTACTTC. Its translation: CASSLSGPGPYEQYF. The chain carries TRBV27 and TRBJ2-7, with D perhaps being TRBD1 or TRBD2 (5 bases each). CDR3 length equals 15 residues. Germline V gene sequence: CDR1 MNHEY, CDR2 SMNVEV (reference sequence). Trimming cost V 0 bases and J 2 bases, with 11 bases left between them.

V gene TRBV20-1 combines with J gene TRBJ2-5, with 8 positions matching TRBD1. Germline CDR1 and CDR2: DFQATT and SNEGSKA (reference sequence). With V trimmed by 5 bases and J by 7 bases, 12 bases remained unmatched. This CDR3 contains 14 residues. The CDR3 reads CSAPIRDRLATQYF. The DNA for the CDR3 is TGCAGTGCTCCGATTAGGGACAGGCTGGCGACCCAGTACTTC.

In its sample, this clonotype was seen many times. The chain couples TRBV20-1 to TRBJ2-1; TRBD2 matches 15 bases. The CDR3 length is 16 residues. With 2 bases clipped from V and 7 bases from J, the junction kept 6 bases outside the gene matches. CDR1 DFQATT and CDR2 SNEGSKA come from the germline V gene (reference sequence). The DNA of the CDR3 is TGCAGTGCTAGAAGTGGACTAGCGGGAGGGCCGAATGAGCAGTTCTTC. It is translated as CSARSGLAGGPNEQFF.

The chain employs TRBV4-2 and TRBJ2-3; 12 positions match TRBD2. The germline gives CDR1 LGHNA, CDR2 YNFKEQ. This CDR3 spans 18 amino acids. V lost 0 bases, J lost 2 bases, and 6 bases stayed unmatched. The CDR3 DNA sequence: TGTGCCAGCAGCCAAGATCCTAGCGGGAGGGTCGTCACAGATACGCAGTATTTT. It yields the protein CASSQDPSGRVVTDTQYF.

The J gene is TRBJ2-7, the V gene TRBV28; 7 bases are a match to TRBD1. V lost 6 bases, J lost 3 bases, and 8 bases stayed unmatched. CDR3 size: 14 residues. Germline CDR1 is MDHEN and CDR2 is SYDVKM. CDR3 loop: CASSHPQGVYEQYF. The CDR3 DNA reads TGTGCCAGCAGCCATCCTCAGGGGGTCTACGAGCAGTACTTC.

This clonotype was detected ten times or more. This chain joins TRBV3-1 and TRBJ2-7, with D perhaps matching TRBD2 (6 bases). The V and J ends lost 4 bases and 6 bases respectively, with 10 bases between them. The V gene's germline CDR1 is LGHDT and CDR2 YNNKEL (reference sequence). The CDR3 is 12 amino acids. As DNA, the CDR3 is TGTGCCAGCAGCCGGGACTTGGGCGAGCAGTACTTC. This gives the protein CASSRDLGEQYF.

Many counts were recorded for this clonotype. CDR3 DNA: TGTGCCAGCAGTTACTCGTTTGAGGGAGTTCGGGTAGGTGAGCAGTTCTTC. It specifies CASSYSFEGVRVGEQFF. The V and J genes are TRBV6-5 and TRBJ2-1; perhaps TRBD2 as D (5 bases). V gave up 0 bases and J gave up 9 bases, with 21 bases separating them. The CDR3 is made up of 17 amino acids. CDR1 is MNHEY and CDR2 is SVGAGI in the germline V gene.

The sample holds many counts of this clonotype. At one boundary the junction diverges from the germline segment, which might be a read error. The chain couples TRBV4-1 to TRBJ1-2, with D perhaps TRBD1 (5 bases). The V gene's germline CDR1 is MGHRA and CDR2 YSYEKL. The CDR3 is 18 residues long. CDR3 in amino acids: CASSQGGLWQGGNYGYTF. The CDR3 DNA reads TGCGCCAGCAGCCAAGGCGGCCTTTGGCAGGGAGGTAACTACGGCTACACCTTC.

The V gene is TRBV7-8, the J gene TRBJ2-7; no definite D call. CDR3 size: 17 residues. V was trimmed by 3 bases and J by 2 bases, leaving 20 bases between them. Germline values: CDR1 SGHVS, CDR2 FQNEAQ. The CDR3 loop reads CASSFRILDPRTYEQYF. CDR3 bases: TGTGCCAGCAGCTTCAGAATTCTGGACCCGCGAACCTACGAGCAGTACTTC.

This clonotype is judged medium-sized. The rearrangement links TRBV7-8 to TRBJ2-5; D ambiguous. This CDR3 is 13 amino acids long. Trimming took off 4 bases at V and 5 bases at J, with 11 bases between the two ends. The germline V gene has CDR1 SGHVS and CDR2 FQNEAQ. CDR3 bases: TGTGCCAGCAGCTCTCAATCTCGGGAGACCCAGTACTTC. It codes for CASSSQSRETQYF. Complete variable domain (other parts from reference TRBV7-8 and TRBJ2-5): GAGVSQSPRYKVAKRGQDVALRCDPISGHVSLFWYQQALGQGPEFLTYFQNEAQLDKSGLPSDRFFAERPEGSVSTLKIQRTQQEDSAVYLCASSSQSRETQYFGPGTRLLVL.